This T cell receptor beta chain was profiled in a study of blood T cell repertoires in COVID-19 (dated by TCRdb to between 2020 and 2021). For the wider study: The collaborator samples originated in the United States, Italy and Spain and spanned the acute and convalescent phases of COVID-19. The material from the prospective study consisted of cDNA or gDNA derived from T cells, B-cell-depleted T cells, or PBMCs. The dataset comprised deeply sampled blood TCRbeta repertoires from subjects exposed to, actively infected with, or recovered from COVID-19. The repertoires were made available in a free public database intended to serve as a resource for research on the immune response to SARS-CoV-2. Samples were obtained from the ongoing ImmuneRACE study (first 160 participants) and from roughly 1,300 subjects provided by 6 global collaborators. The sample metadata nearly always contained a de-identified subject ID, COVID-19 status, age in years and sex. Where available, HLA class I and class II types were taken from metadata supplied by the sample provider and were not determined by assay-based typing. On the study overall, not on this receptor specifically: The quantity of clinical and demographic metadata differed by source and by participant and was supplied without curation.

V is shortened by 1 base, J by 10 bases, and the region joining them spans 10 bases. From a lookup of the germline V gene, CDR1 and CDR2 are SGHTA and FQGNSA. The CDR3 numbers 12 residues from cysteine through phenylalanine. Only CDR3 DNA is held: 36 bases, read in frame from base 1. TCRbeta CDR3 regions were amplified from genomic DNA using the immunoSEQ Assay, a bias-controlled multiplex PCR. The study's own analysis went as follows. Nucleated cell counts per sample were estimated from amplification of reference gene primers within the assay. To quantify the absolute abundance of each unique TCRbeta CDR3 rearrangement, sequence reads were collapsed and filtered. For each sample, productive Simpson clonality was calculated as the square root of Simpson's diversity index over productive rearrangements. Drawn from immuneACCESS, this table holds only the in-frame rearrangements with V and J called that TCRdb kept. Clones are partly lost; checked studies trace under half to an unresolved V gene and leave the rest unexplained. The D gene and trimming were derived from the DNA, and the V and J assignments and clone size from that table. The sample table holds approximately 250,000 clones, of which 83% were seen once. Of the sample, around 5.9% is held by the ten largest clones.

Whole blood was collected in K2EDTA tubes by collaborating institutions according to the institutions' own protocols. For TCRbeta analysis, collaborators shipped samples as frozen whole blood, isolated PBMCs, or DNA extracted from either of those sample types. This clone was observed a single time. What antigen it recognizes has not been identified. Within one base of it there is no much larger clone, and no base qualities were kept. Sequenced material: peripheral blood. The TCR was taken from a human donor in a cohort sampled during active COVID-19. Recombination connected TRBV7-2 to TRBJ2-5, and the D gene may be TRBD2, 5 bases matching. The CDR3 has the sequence CASSLEVGDQYF. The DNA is TGTGCCAGCAGCTTAGAGGTCGGGGACCAGTACTTC.